Reported below is one TCR beta chain. Its matching antigen is unknown. Other DNA sequences within the sample encode an identical CDR3. The data stem from a study of T cell responses to AZD1222 COVID-19 vaccine. Clones were sequenced by immunoSEQ multiplex PCR, and TCRdb holds only the in-frame ones, with some missing. The table lists some 96,000 clones, around nine tenths of them singletons. General observations from the study: Baseline seropositives among AZD1222 recipients totaled only five to seven. Every sample of the repertoires postdated the peak T cell response. A mostly white British donor set with more females was recruited, and clonal diversity was possibly underestimated. Targeting of unmutated variant regions was reportedly seen in nearly half of spike-specific TCRs.

The sequencing here drew on peripheral blood, taken on day 0 of AZD1222 vaccination. The sequence derives from an adult in good health.

The CDR3 protein is CASSLSGDNSPLHF. The CDR3 nucleotides are TGTGCCAGCAGTTTAAGCGGGGATAATTCACCCCTCCACTTT. The chain recombines TRBV28 with TRBJ1-6, with unresolved D. Trimming removed 2 bases from V and 5 bases from J, with 7 bases in between. The CDR3 contains 14 residues. Germline V CDR1 and CDR2: MDHEN, SYDVKM.